This entry features one TCR beta chain sequence. The primer mix had 60 Vbeta and 13 Jbeta primers. Profiled with immunoSEQ multiplex PCR; TCRdb holds only in-frame clones, not every one. The table lists more than 140,000 clones, around 82% of them singletons, with about 3.4% in the top ten. This entry is derived from a study of cytomegalovirus exposure and HLA in healthy donors. V lost 4 bases to trimming and J lost 4 bases; unmatched junction nucleotides: 10. The CDR3 is made up of 15 amino acids. Germline V gene lookup returns CDR1 SQVTM and CDR2 ANQGSEA. This sequence was found in a man aged 18-30 years in good health and CMV-seropositive. The chain carries TRBV29-1 and TRBJ2-5; 9 positions agree with TRBD2. The specimen sequenced was PBMCs. The CDR3 sequence: CSVAEGSGSRETQYF. The CDR3 nucleotides are TGCAGCGTTGCTGAGGGTAGCGGGAGTAGAGAGACCCAGTACTTC.